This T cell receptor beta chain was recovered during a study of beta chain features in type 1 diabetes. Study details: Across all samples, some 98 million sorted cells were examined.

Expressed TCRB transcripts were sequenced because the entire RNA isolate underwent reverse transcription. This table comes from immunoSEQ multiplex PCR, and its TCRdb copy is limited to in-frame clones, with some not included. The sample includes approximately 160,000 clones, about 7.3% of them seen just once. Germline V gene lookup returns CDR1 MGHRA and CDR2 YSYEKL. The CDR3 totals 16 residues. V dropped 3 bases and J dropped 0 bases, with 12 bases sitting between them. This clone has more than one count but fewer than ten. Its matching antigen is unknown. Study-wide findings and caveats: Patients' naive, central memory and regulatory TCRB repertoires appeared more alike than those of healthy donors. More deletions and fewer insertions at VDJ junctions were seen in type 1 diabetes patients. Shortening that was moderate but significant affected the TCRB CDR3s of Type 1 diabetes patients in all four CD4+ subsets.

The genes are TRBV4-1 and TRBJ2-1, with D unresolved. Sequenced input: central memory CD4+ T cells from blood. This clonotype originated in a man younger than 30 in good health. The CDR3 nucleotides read TGCGCCAGCAGCCAGGATAGTACTAACTCCTACAATGAGCAGTTCTTC. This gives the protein CASSQDSTNSYNEQFF.